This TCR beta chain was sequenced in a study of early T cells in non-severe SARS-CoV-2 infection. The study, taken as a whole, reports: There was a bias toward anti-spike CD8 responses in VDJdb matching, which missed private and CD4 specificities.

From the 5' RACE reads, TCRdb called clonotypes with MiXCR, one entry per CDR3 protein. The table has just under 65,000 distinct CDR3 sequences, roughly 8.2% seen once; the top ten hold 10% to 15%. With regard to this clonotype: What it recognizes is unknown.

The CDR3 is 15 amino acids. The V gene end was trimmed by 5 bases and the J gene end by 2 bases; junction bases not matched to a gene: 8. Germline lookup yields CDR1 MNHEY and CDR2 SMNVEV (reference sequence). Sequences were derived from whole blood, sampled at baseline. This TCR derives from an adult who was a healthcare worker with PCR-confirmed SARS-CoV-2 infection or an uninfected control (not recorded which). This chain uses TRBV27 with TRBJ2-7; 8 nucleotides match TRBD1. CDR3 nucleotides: TGTGCCAGCAGTCCGGGGACAGGCAGAACCTACGAGCAGTACTTC. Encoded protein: CASSPGTGRTYEQYF.